The sequence of this T cell receptor (beta chain) was determined in a study of T cell responses to AZD1222 COVID-19 vaccine (dated by TCRdb to 2020 to 2022). With respect to the entire study: AZD1222 recipients whose second dose came at about 4 weeks and those whose second dose came at about 12 weeks were combined into one group, since spike-specific TCR depth and breadth did not differ between the two schedules. TCR sequencing covered 230 to 250 trial participants: 207 given two doses of AZD1222 and 26 given two doses of MenACWY control vaccine. Trial participants were enrolled by age into 18-55, 56-69 and 70-plus year subgroups, with roughly 160, 29 and 62 TCR-sequenced participants respectively.

In the paper's terms, the time point label means: baseline before first vaccination. The vaccinee samples were drawn from two UK trials, COV001 and COV002, one of which was a single-blind randomized controlled phase 2/3 trial testing AZD1222 (ChAdOx1 nCoV-19) in healthy adults. Trial participant PBMC samples were collected at day 0 and day 28 after the second dose for TCRbeta chain sequencing. CDR1 and CDR2 are drawn from the germline V gene: SGHTA, FQGNSA. The CDR3 has 13 amino acids, counting the end cysteine and phenylalanine. The only DNA kept is the CDR3, 39 bases in frame from the first base. V loses 6 bases of germline sequence and J loses 3 bases, and the interval between the two ends is 11 bases. About this clone: No antigen is known for it. No per-base quality is available; no much larger clone lies one base away.

The CDR3 regions of human TCRbeta chains were subjected to immunosequencing. In the paper's pipeline: TCRs in the repertoires were matched against a reference library of SARS-CoV-2-specific TCRs that had been generated with the MIRA antigen-specificity platform. Breadth was defined as the fraction of unique TCRs that were SARS-CoV-2-associated, and depth was defined as the fraction of total T cells that were SARS-CoV-2-associated. Using the MIRA data, each spike-specific TCR was mapped to the spike region that the TCR reacts to and placed in a CD4 or CD8 class. Log10-transformed breadth and depth values were compared by one-way ANOVA with Sidak's multiple comparisons tests. TCRdb limited this immuneACCESS table to in-frame rearrangements with V and J called. A share of clones is missing; checked studies link under half to unresolved V genes, and the rest is unexplained. The V and J calls and clone size were taken over from that table, and D and trimming were inferred from the DNA. The sample table records roughly 62,000 clones; 76% of these occur just once. The ten most abundant clones make up around an eighth of the sample.

Results the study describes overall, beyond this receptor: Spike-specific TCR breadth and depth rose significantly after two AZD1222 doses compared with day 0 and with MenACWY recipients. Participants were mostly white British and included more females than males, and it was suggested by the authors that clonal diversity may have been underestimated. Because no samples from the day 14 peak response were available, repertoires could be characterized only after the peak T cell response. The 56-69-year group was small, and its depth increase did not reach significance, likely because of low power. CD4 TCRs associated with the vaccine covered the entire spike protein, and the dominant responses were in regions 160-218 and 743-854. Epitopes outside the regions mutated in the B.1.351 and B.1.1.7 variants were reportedly recognized by nearly half of the unique spike-specific TCRs. Conclusions about previously exposed vaccinees are limited, since just 6 or 7 AZD1222 recipients were seropositive for SARS-CoV-2 at baseline.

This TCR derives from an adult in good health. This specimen was peripheral blood, taken on day 0 of AZD1222 vaccination. Recombination linked TRBV7-2 to TRBJ1-2, with the D gene too uncertain to name. The CDR3 region: CASSPKVDYGYTF. In nucleotides, the sequence is TGTGCCAGCAGTCCCAAGGTCGACTATGGCTACACCTTC.